The 30 T cell receptor beta chains reported below all come from one sample, sequenced in a study of cytomegalovirus exposure and HLA in healthy donors. PCR amplification relied on 60 Vbeta primers (plus 13 Jbeta primers). Using immunoSEQ multiplex PCR, the repertoire was profiled, and TCRdb retains in-frame clones only, with some absent. The sample shows about 140,000 clones, roughly three quarters of them seen only once. The specimen was PBMCs. The receptors stem from a female donor in good health and CMV-seronegative.

V and J are TRBV28 and TRBJ1-2, with D perhaps matching TRBD1 (5 bases). Germline values: CDR1 MDHEN, CDR2 SYDVKM. The CDR3 runs 15 residues. Trimming took 2 bases from V and 1 from J, leaving 11 bases between them. CDR3 in amino acids: CASSLGKDINYGYTF. In DNA, the CDR3 is TGTGCCAGCAGTTTAGGGAAGGACATTAACTATGGCTACACCTTC.

V is TRBV7-3 and J is TRBJ2-7, with D unresolved. Trimming removed 2 bases at V and 4 bases at J, with 15 bases between. The CDR3 runs 15 residues. Germline lookup yields CDR1 SGHTA and CDR2 FQGTGA. DNA for the CDR3: TGTGCCAGCAGCTTACGTTTCAGGCCTTGTTACGAGCAGTACTTC. Protein: CASSLRFRPCYEQYF.

This clone was detected a few times. This rearrangement joins TRBV5-4 to TRBJ2-7, with D possibly being TRBD1 (7 bases). Germline assignment: CDR1 SGHNT and CDR2 YYREEE (reference sequence). The CDR3 runs to 16 residues. Deletions cut 3 bases from V and 2 bases from J, with 18 bases between. CDR3 nucleotides: TGTGCCAGCAGCTCACGGACAGGACTAACTGCCTACGAGCAGTACTTC. Translating it yields CASSSRTGLTAYEQYF.

The chain has TRBV25-1 and TRBJ2-6; D might be TRBD2 (6 bases). The V end lost 5 bases, the J end lost 2 bases, and 19 bases lay between the germline ends. This CDR3 contains 18 residues. The germline CDR1 and CDR2 sequences are MGHDK and SYGVNS. The CDR3 region has the DNA TGTGCCAGCAGTCCTTTTGGAGCGGGTGGGACTGGGGCCAACGTCCTGACTTTC. Translating gives CASSPFGAGGTGANVLTF.

The chain joins TRBV6-1 to TRBJ1-5; D possibly corresponds to TRBD1 (6 bases). The CDR3 totals 15 residues. Trimming took off 6 bases at V and 3 bases at J, with 15 bases between the two ends. Germline V lookup: CDR1 MNHNS, CDR2 SASEGT. CDR3 nucleotides: TGTGCCAGCAGACGTCGGACAGCTGCCAATCAGCCCCAGCATTTT. Its protein product is CASRRRTAANQPQHF.

This chain links TRBV11-1 with TRBJ1-2; a weak D match, TRBD1 (6 bases). This CDR3 has 14 residues. CDR1 is SGHAT and CDR2 is FQDESV in the germline V gene (reference sequence). With 3 bases removed from V and 8 bases from J, the gap between germline ends came to 16 bases. CDR3 in DNA: TGTGCCAGCAGCTTGGGGGCAGGACAAAAAGGCTACACCTTC. Translated: CASSLGAGQKGYTF.

The V call is TRBV19, the J call TRBJ1-1; possibly TRBD1 for D (5 bases). Germline V gene data show CDR1 as LNHDA and CDR2 as SQIVND (reference sequence). The V and J ends lost 5 bases and 12 bases respectively, with 19 bases between them. This CDR3 is 13 amino acids long. The DNA of the CDR3 is TGTGCCAGTAGTCCCTCGGGGGGGTTTGGAACTTTCTTT. This gives the protein CASSPSGGFGTFF. Supplemented by reference TRBV19 and TRBJ1-1, the full variable domain reads DGGITQSPKYLFRKEGQNVTLSCEQNLNHDAMYWYRQDPGQGLRLIYYSQIVNDFQKGDIAEGYSVSREKKESFPLTVTSAQKNPTAFYLCASSPSGGFGTFFGQGTRLTVV.

The V and J genes are TRBV28 and TRBJ2-7, with D tentatively TRBD2 (7 bases). From germline, CDR1 is MDHEN and CDR2 SYDVKM. Trimming pared 6 bases from V and 2 bases from J, leaving 14 bases between. The CDR3 extends over 14 amino acids. This chain's CDR3 is CASSLGGATYEQYF. CDR3 bases: TGTGCCAGCAGCCTAGGGGGGGCAACCTACGAGCAGTACTTC.

The V call is TRBV27, the J call TRBJ2-7; 10 bases fit TRBD1. Germline V CDR1 and CDR2: MNHEY, SMNVEV (reference sequence). The CDR3 totals 16 residues. Germline trimming cut 5 bases from V and 7 bases from J; bases unmatched to any gene: 14. The CDR3 is CASSPLRQGAANEQYF. As DNA, the CDR3 is TGTGCCAGCAGTCCCCTGAGACAGGGGGCCGCAAATGAGCAGTACTTC.

The J gene is TRBJ2-2, the V gene TRBV5-4; 7 bases are shared with TRBD2. The trim removed 6 bases at V and 5 bases at J, leaving 4 bases unmatched. CDR3 length equals 13 residues. CDR1 and CDR2 from the germline V gene are SGHNT and YYREEE (reference sequence). The CDR3 here is CASTVGGTGELFF. As DNA, the CDR3 is TGTGCCAGCACCGTGGGGGGGACCGGGGAGCTGTTTTTT.

The chain carries TRBV6-6 and TRBJ1-5; no reliable D call. Trimming cost V 9 bases and J 11 bases, with 20 bases left between them. This CDR3 has 13 amino acids. Germline V gene lookup returns CDR1 MNHNY and CDR2 SVGAGI (reference sequence). The CDR3 spells CASSTPRRLAQHF. DNA for the CDR3: TGTGCCAGTTCGACTCCGCGGCGGCTCGCCCAGCATTTT.

CDR3 DNA: TGTGCCAGCAGTTACTCCTCCCCGGGACAGGGCTACGAGCAGTACTTC. Protein: CASSYSSPGQGYEQYF. This chain connects TRBV6-5 to TRBJ2-7; TRBD1 agrees at 9 bases. The germline V gene has CDR1 MNHEY and CDR2 SVGAGI. The CDR3 sequence is 16 residues long. Trimming took 0 bases from V and 3 from J; bases not matched to a gene: 6.

This chain links TRBV2 with TRBJ1-2; the match to TRBD1 covers 7 bases. The CDR3 has 13 amino acids. Germline trimming cut 3 bases from V and 4 bases from J; bases unmatched to any gene: 2. In germline, CDR1 is SNHLY, CDR2 FYNNEI. CDR3 nucleotides: TGTGCCAGCAGTGAGACAGGGACCTATGGCTACACCTTC. This gives the protein CASSETGTYGYTF.

The chain combines TRBV7-9 with TRBJ2-7, with D perhaps TRBD1 (5 bases). CDR3 length: 15 residues. V shed 5 bases and J shed 1 base, with 15 bases lying between them. Germline V gives CDR1 SEHNR, CDR2 FQNEAQ (reference sequence). The CDR3 DNA reads as TGTGCCAGCAGCGCGTCAGGGAAAGGATCCTACGAGCAGTACTTC. Translating it yields CASSASGKGSYEQYF.

V gene TRBV7-2 combines with J gene TRBJ1-5, with 7 nucleotides matching TRBD1. The CDR3 has 14 residues. Germline V lookup: CDR1 SGHTA, CDR2 FQGNSA. V dropped 5 bases and J dropped 2; count of bases not matched to a gene: 3. CDR3 sequence (DNA): TGTGCCAGCAGCGTGGACAGGCGCAATCAGCCCCAGCATTTT. Its protein product is CASSVDRRNQPQHF.

This chain links TRBV28 with TRBJ1-1; D possibly corresponds to TRBD1 (6 bases). Deletions cut 3 bases from V and 9 bases from J, with 8 bases between. Germline V lookup: CDR1 MDHEN, CDR2 SYDVKM. The CDR3 has 11 amino acids. The CDR3 DNA sequence: TGTGCCAGCAGTTTGGGGGACAAAGCTTTCTTT. Its translation: CASSLGDKAFF.

The chain uses TRBV28 and TRBJ1-5; the D is unclear. This CDR3 region has 14 residues. V lost 8 bases and J lost 1, with 12 bases in between. CDR1 MDHEN and CDR2 SYDVKM come from the germline V gene. The CDR3 spells CASRDSLSNQPQHF. CDR3 DNA: TGTGCCAGCCGAGACTCGTTGAGCAATCAGCCCCAGCATTTT.

This clone showed up just a few times. The genes are TRBV15 and TRBJ1-1; 9 nucleotides match TRBD1. The CDR3 consists of 14 residues. After removal of 2 bases from V and 6 bases from J, the junction contained 4 bases not matched to a gene. CDR1 LNHNV and CDR2 YYDKDF come from the germline V gene (reference sequence). The CDR3 here is CATSRPGQGPEAFF. CDR3 in DNA: TGTGCCACCAGCAGACCGGGACAGGGTCCTGAAGCTTTCTTT.

This clone was seen once. The chain is built from TRBV19 and TRBJ2-5, with 9 positions matching TRBD1. Looked up from germline, CDR1 is LNHDA and CDR2 is SQIVND (reference sequence). The junction had 6 bases not matched to a gene; V was cut back by 2 bases and J by 5 bases. The length of the CDR3 is 15 residues. The CDR3 here is CASSISGTGWETQYF. CDR3 coding DNA: TGTGCCAGTAGTATAAGCGGGACAGGGTGGGAGACCCAGTACTTC.

The J gene is TRBJ1-4, the V gene TRBV5-1; TRBD1 agrees at 9 bases. From germline, CDR1 is SGHRS and CDR2 YFSETQ. V trimming: 0 bases; J trimming: 8 bases; junction bases outside the gene matches: 5. This CDR3 is 15 amino acids long. The DNA of the CDR3 is TGCGCCAGCAGCTTGGGGGACAGGGACCGAGAAAAACTGTTTTTT. Translated: CASSLGDRDREKLFF.

In this sample, this clone turned up a few times. This chain uses TRBV30 with TRBJ2-7; 7 positions match TRBD1. The CDR3 contains 13 residues. Germline values: CDR1 GTSNPN, CDR2 SVGIG (reference sequence). After removal of 4 bases from V and 3 bases from J, the junction contained 6 bases not matched to a gene. The CDR3 nucleotides are TGTGCCTGGAATGCAGGGGGTAGCTACGAGCAGTACTTC. Translating it yields CAWNAGGSYEQYF.

The sample holds a few counts of this clone. The V gene is TRBV28, the J gene TRBJ2-7; a possible D gene is TRBD1 (6 bases). Germline loops: CDR1 MDHEN, CDR2 SYDVKM. The germline V and J ends were trimmed by 4 bases and 6 bases, with 16 bases remaining between them. This CDR3 comprises 14 residues. The CDR3, as DNA: TGTGCCAGCAGTTCAGGGGCCGGACCCGGCGAGCAGTACTTC. It specifies CASSSGAGPGEQYF. Together with reference TRBV28 and TRBJ2-7, the CDR3 gives the full variable domain: DVKVTQSSRYLVKRTGEKVFLECVQDMDHENMFWYRQDPGLGLRLIYFSYDVKMKEKGDIPEGYSVSREKKERFSLILESASTNQTSMYLCASSSGAGPGEQYFGPGTRLTVT.

The V gene is TRBV30, the J gene TRBJ1-2; D gene unclear. CDR3 size: 13 residues. Trimming left V 3 bases short and J 7 bases short, with 15 bases between. Germline assignment: CDR1 GTSNPN and CDR2 SVGIG (reference sequence). The CDR3 loop reads CAWRLGAESGYTF. CDR3 bases: TGTGCCTGGAGATTGGGCGCCGAAAGTGGCTACACCTTC.

The chain couples TRBV7-9 to TRBJ2-1, with 7 bases identical to TRBD1. In germline, CDR1 is SEHNR, CDR2 FQNEAQ (reference sequence). Germline trimming cut 5 bases from V and 1 base from J; bases unmatched to any gene: 8. This CDR3 has 16 residues. CDR3 DNA: TGTGCCAGCAGCCTGACAGGGATGCGGTCCTACAATGAGCAGTTCTTC. Protein sequence: CASSLTGMRSYNEQFF. The complete variable domain, with remaining parts taken from reference TRBV7-9 and TRBJ2-1, reads DTGVSQNPRHKITKRGQNVTFRCDPISEHNRLYWYRQTLGQGPEFLTYFQNEAQLEKSRLLSDRFSAERPKGSFSTLEIQRTEQGDSAMYLCASSLTGMRSYNEQFFGPGTRLTVL.

This clone was seen a handful of times. At one end, the junction sequence differs from germline, possibly due to a read error. The chain combines TRBV5-1 with TRBJ1-2; tentative D call: TRBD1 (6 bases). Germline V gene data show CDR1 as SGHRS and CDR2 as YFSETQ. The length of the CDR3 is 15 residues. This CDR3 is CASSSFGPGHQGYPF. The CDR3 DNA sequence: TGCGCCAGCAGCTCCTTTGGTCCGGGACATCAAGGCTACCCCTTC.

The V call is TRBV6-5, the J call TRBJ1-1; 9 bases are a match to TRBD1. This CDR3 region has 13 residues. Germline V gives CDR1 MNHEY, CDR2 SVGAGI. The trim removed 4 bases at V and 6 bases at J, leaving 3 bases unmatched. Written as DNA, the CDR3 is TGTGCCAGCAGTTCCAGGACAGGGGCTGAAGCTTTCTTT. As protein: CASSSRTGAEAFF.

Remarks on this clone: This CDR3 is also generated by other DNA sequences in the sample. CDR3: CASSLTGDYGYTF. CDR3 coding DNA: TGTGCCAGCAGTTTGACAGGGGACTATGGCTACACCTTC. The chain carries TRBV28 and TRBJ1-2, with 8 positions matching TRBD1. Trimming removed 3 bases from V and 3 bases from J; junction bases left unmatched: 0. Germline V gene data show CDR1 as MDHEN and CDR2 as SYDVKM. This CDR3 has 13 residues.

As regards this clone: One junction end does not reproduce the germline sequence, and a read error may be involved. This chain uses TRBV28 with TRBJ1-2, with D maybe TRBD1 (5 bases). The CDR3 is made up of 11 amino acids. Germline CDR1 and CDR2: MDHEN and SYDVKM. For the CDR3, the DNA is TGTGCCAGCAGTTCCAATTGGGGCTACCCCTTC. Amino acid sequence: CASSSNWGYPF.

Here the CDR3 DNA reads TGTGCCAGCAGCGAGGCTAGAAGTCGGAACAATGAGCAGTTCTTC. Translating gives CASSEARSRNNEQFF. This chain joins TRBV5-4 and TRBJ2-1; D is uncertain. Germline lookup yields CDR1 SGHNT and CDR2 YYREEE (reference sequence). The CDR3 sequence is 15 residues long. V lost 4 bases and J lost 5, with 16 bases in between. The full variable domain, in which reference TRBV5-4 and TRBJ2-1 provide the parts outside the CDR3, is ETGVTQSPTHLIKTRGQQVTLRCSSQSGHNTVSWYQQALGQGPQFIFQYYREEENGRGNFPPRFSGLQFPNYSSELNVNALELDDSALYLCASSEARSRNNEQFFGPGTRLTVL.

The rearrangement uses TRBV7-8 and TRBJ1-6; TRBD1 aligns across 9 bases. CDR3 length: 16 amino acids. Germline CDR1 reads SGHVS; CDR2 reads FQNEAQ. V lost 4 bases to trimming and J lost 4 bases; unmatched junction nucleotides: 5. CDR3: CASSSSQGAYNSPLHF. CDR3 DNA sequence: TGTGCCAGCAGCTCGTCACAGGGGGCGTATAATTCACCCCTCCACTTT.